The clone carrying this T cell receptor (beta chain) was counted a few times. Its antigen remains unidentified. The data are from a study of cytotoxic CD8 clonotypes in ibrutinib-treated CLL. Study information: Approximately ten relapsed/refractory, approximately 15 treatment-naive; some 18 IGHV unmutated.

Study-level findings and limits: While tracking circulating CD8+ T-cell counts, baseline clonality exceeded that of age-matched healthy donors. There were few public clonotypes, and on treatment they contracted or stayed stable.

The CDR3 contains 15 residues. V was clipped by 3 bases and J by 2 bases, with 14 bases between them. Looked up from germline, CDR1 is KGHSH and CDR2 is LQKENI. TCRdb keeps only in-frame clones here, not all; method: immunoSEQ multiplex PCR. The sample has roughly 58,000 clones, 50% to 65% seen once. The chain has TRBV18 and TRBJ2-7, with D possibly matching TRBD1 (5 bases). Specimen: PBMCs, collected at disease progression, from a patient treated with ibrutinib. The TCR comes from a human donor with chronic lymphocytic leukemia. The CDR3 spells CASSPQPTGAYEQYF. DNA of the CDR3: TGTGCCAGCTCACCCCAACCTACAGGAGCCTACGAGCAGTACTTC.